The next 18 T cell receptor beta chains were all read from a single sample in a study of T cells in Graves' hyperthyroidism and ophthalmopathy. Amplified TCR beta CDR3 regions derived from RNA transcripts. Researchers ran a first-round RT-PCR on the TCR CDR3 using the HTBI primer set. TCRdb itself ran the multiplex PCR reads through MiXCR, one entry per CDR3 protein. The table lists 550,000 to 650,000 distinct CDR3 sequences, around 14% of them singletons. The specimen was blood. The source is a woman aged 25 to 39 with Graves' hyperthyroidism that later progressed to Graves' ophthalmopathy.

This chain uses TRBV6-2 or TRBV6-3 with TRBJ2-7, with D unresolved. CDR3 length: 13 amino acids. CDR1 and CDR2 (germline): MNHEY, SVGEGT. The V end lost 2 bases, the J end lost 6 bases, and 11 bases lay between the germline ends. The CDR3, as DNA: TGTGCCAGCAGTTACGGTTTCGGTAGCGAGCAGTACTTC. Its translation: CASSYGFGSEQYF.

Of note for this clonotype: A much larger clone sits a single nucleotide away, making a read error possible. Because the CDR3 is missing its conserved closing phenylalanine or tryptophan, this is likely a read error. The rearrangement uses TRBV29-1 and TRBJ1-5, with 10 positions matching TRBD1. Germline V gene lookup returns CDR1 SQVTM and CDR2 ANQGSEA. V was pared by 6 bases and J by 1 base, with 6 bases of the junction left unmatched. The CDR3 sequence is 15 residues long. The CDR3 coding sequence is TGCAGCGTCGGGGAGGGACAGGGGAGCAATCAGCCCCAGCATCTT. This sequence encodes CSVGEGQGSNQPQHL.

Ten or more counts support this clonotype. The rearrangement joins TRBV14 to TRBJ1-1, with a tentative D call TRBD1 (5 bases). Germline V gene lookup returns CDR1 SGHDN and CDR2 FVKESK. The CDR3 totals 13 residues. Trimming removed 1 base at V and 8 bases at J, with 11 bases between. CDR3 nucleotides: TGTGCCAGCAGCCAAGCCCCGGGGCTAGAAGCTTTCTTT. Its protein product is CASSQAPGLEAFF.

This clonotype was recorded many times. The chain couples TRBV18 to TRBJ1-4; D unresolved. CDR3 size: 13 residues. Trimming cost V 6 bases and J 8 bases, with 13 bases left between them. From germline, CDR1 is KGHSH and CDR2 LQKENI. The CDR3 coding sequence is TGTGCCAGCTCGACGAATGGTGAAGAAAAACTGTTTTTT. This sequence encodes CASSTNGEEKLFF.

The sample holds many counts of this clonotype. The rearrangement uses TRBV14 and TRBJ2-1, with TRBD2 identical over 8 bases. Germline assignment: CDR1 SGHDN and CDR2 FVKESK. The V segment lost 2 bases and the J segment 6 bases; nucleotides outside the gene matches: 6. This CDR3 region has 15 residues. The CDR3 nucleotides read TGTGCCAGCAGCCAAAGAGGGACTAGAGGCAATGAGCAGTTCTTC. Protein sequence: CASSQRGTRGNEQFF.

Worth noting for this clonotype: It may be a read error: a sequence one base away is much more abundant. The rearrangement joins TRBV20-1 to TRBJ2-1; tentative D call: TRBD2 (5 bases). V gave up 0 bases and J gave up 0 bases, with 12 bases separating them. The CDR3 extends over 16 amino acids. The germline V gene encodes CDR1 DFQATT and CDR2 SNEGSKA (reference sequence). This chain's CDR3 is CSARDLDTSSYNEQFF. The CDR3 region has the DNA TGCAGTGCTAGAGATCTGGATACTAGCTCCTACAATGAGCAGTTCTTC.

The chain employs TRBV5-4 and TRBJ1-1; 7 bases align to TRBD1. Germline CDR1 is SGHNT and CDR2 is YYREEE (reference sequence). The CDR3 loop spans 13 amino acids. V trimming: 5 bases; J trimming: 8 bases; junction bases outside the gene matches: 9. CDR3 sequence: CASRSDRALEAFF. DNA of the CDR3: TGTGCCAGCAGATCAGACAGGGCCCTAGAAGCTTTCTTT.

This clonotype has at least ten counts. This rearrangement joins TRBV28 to TRBJ2-1, with TRBD1 matching 7 bases. CDR3 length: 12 amino acids. Trimming removed 5 bases from V and 12 bases from J; junction bases left unmatched: 7. Per the germline V gene, CDR1 is MDHEN and CDR2 is SYDVKM. CDR3 sequence: CASSVRQGTQFF. DNA for the CDR3: TGTGCCAGCAGTGTGCGACAGGGTACGCAGTTCTTC.

This clonotype was recorded many times. The rearrangement links TRBV6-2 or TRBV6-3 to TRBJ2-6; D remains ambiguous. Germline CDR1 MNHEY, CDR2 SVGEGT. The CDR3 consists of 15 residues. The ends were cut back, 2 bases at V and 0 bases at J, with 5 bases in the middle. The CDR3 DNA sequence: TGTGCCAGCAGTTACACAGACTCTGGGGCCAACGTCCTGACTTTC. Protein product: CASSYTDSGANVLTF.

This clonotype was seen at least ten times. The chain joins TRBV5-6 to TRBJ2-1; D remains unclear. V lost 0 bases and J 6 bases, leaving 16 bases between the germline ends. This CDR3 has 16 residues. Germline V lookup: CDR1 SGHDT, CDR2 YYEEEE. The CDR3 sequence is CASSLEGRPPVNEQFF. The CDR3 bases are TGTGCCAGCAGCTTGGAGGGTAGGCCTCCCGTCAATGAGCAGTTCTTC. The full variable domain, with the rest looked up from reference TRBV5-6 and TRBJ2-1, is DAGVTQSPTHLIKTRGQQVTLRCSPKSGHDTVSWYQQALGQGPQFIFQYYEEEERQRGNFPDRFSGHQFPNYSSELNVNALLLGDSALYLCASSLEGRPPVNEQFFGPGTRLTVL.

Ten or more counts support this clonotype. The V gene is TRBV29-1, the J gene TRBJ1-1; maybe TRBD1 (6 bases). The germline gives CDR1 SQVTM, CDR2 ANQGSEA. This CDR3 has 14 amino acids. The CDR3 coding sequence is TGCATGCTCGACCCCGGGGGCGGGGTGTCTGAAGCTTTCTTT. The encoded protein is CMLDPGGGVSEAFF.

The chain carries TRBV29-1 and TRBJ1-1; D not resolved. Germline V lookup: CDR1 SQVTM, CDR2 ANQGSEA. The CDR3 covers 14 residues. V shed 3 bases and J shed 1 base, with 12 bases lying between them. The CDR3 spells CSVELGSANTEAFF. CDR3 nucleotides: TGCAGCGTTGAGTTAGGGTCCGCGAACACTGAAGCTTTCTTT.

The chain employs TRBV5-6 and TRBJ2-1; 11 nucleotides align to TRBD2. The V gene's germline CDR1 is SGHDT and CDR2 YYEEEE. The CDR3 is 15 amino acids. V shed 4 bases, J shed 6 bases, and the junction held 6 bases outside the gene matches. The CDR3 region is CASSLPGTSGNEQFF. In DNA, the CDR3 is TGTGCCAGCAGCCTCCCCGGGACTAGCGGCAATGAGCAGTTCTTC. The whole variable domain, filled in from reference TRBV5-6 and TRBJ2-1, reads DAGVTQSPTHLIKTRGQQVTLRCSPKSGHDTVSWYQQALGQGPQFIFQYYEEEERQRGNFPDRFSGHQFPNYSSELNVNALLLGDSALYLCASSLPGTSGNEQFFGPGTRLTVL.

There are many counts of this clonotype. V usage is TRBV6-6 and J usage is TRBJ1-4; 7 bases line up with TRBD1. V lost 0 bases, J lost 8 bases, and 9 bases stayed unmatched. The CDR3 is 16 amino acids. The germline CDR1 and CDR2 sequences are MNHNY and SVGAGI (reference sequence). The CDR3 DNA is TGTGCCAGCAGTTACTCGCCTACAGGGGCCGGGGAAAAACTGTTTTTT. Protein sequence: CASSYSPTGAGEKLFF.

In its sample, this clonotype was seen many times. The V and J genes are TRBV7-9 and TRBJ2-3, with TRBD1 matching 9 bases. The CDR3 is made up of 16 amino acids. Germline V gene sequence: CDR1 SEHNR, CDR2 FQNEAQ (reference sequence). Losses at the gene ends were 6 bases for V and 1 base for J; bases not matched to a gene: 8. The CDR3 region is CASRLGQGMGTDTQYF. CDR3 coding DNA: TGTGCCAGCAGACTCGGACAGGGGATGGGCACAGATACGCAGTATTTT.

This chain connects TRBV19 to TRBJ2-3; TRBD1 might be the D (5 bases). Trimming removed 9 bases from V and 5 bases from J, with 12 bases in between. Germline CDR1 reads LNHDA; CDR2 reads SQIVND (reference sequence). This CDR3 region has 12 residues. CDR3 residues: CASQGVLDTQYF. The CDR3 DNA is TGTGCCAGCCAGGGCGTTCTAGATACGCAGTATTTT.

This clonotype was observed a handful of times. This chain uses TRBV5-5 with TRBJ2-5, with D hard to call. Deletions cut 4 bases from V and 5 bases from J, with 12 bases between. Per germline, CDR1 SGHKS and CDR2 YYEKEE (reference sequence). This CDR3 is 13 amino acids long. The CDR3 loop is CASSTTTGETQYF. As DNA, the CDR3 is TGTGCCAGCAGCACCACCACGGGTGAGACCCAGTACTTC.

This clonotype was detected many times. The V and J genes are TRBV3-1 and TRBJ2-7; 8 bases are shared with TRBD2. Germline lookup yields CDR1 LGHDT and CDR2 YNNKEL (reference sequence). This CDR3 region has 14 residues. After removal of 4 bases from V and 3 bases from J, the junction contained 5 bases not matched to a gene. The CDR3 coding sequence is TGTGCCAGCAGCCCGACTAGCGAACACTACGAGCAGTACTTC. Translating gives CASSPTSEHYEQYF.